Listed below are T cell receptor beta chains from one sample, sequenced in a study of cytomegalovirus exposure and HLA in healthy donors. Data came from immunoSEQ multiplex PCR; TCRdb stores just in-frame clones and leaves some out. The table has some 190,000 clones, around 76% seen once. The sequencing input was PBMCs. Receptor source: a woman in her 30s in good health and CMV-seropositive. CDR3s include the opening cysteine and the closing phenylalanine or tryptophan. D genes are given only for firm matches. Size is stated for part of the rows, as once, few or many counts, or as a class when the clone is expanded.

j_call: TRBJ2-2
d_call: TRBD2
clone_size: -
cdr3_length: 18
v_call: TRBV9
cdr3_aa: CASSTSSGGFANTGELFF
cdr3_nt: TGTGCCAGCAGCACCTCTAGCGGGGGCTTCGCGAACACCGGGGAGCTGTTTTTT

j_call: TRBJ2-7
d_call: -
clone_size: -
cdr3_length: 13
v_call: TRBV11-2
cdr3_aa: CASSLDRGNEQYF
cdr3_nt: TGTGCCAGCAGCTTAGACAGGGGCAACGAGCAGTACTTC

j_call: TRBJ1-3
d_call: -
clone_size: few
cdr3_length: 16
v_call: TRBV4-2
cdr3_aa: CASSQAGQSSGNTIYF
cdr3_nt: TGTGCCAGCAGCCAAGCCGGACAGAGCTCTGGAAACACCATATATTTT

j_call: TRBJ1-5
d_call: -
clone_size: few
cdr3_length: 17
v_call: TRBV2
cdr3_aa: CASSEVPDGQSNQPQHF
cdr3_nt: TGTGCCAGCAGTGAAGTTCCTGATGGACAGAGCAATCAGCCCCAGCATTTT

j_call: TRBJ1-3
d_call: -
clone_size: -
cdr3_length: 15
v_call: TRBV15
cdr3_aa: CATSRDRMGGNTIYF
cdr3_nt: TGTGCCACCAGCAGGGATCGGATGGGCGGAAACACCATATATTTT

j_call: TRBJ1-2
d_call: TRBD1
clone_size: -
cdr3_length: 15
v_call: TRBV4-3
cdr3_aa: CASSQERGQGHGYTF
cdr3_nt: TGCGCCAGCAGCCAAGAACGGGGACAGGGCCATGGCTACACCTTC

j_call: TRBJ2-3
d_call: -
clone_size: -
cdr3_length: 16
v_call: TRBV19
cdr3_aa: CASSIGGPEPTDTQYF
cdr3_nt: TGTGCCAGTAGTATAGGGGGCCCAGAACCCACAGATACGCAGTATTTT

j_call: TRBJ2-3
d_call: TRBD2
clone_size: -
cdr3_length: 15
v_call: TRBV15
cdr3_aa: CATSRGGSGGDTQYF
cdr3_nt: TGTGCCACCAGCAGAGGAGGTAGCGGGGGAGATACGCAGTATTTT

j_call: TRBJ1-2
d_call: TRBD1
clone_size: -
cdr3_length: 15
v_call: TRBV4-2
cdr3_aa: CASSQAKGQAYGYTF
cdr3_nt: TGTGCCAGCAGCCAAGCCAAGGGACAGGCCTATGGCTACACCTTC

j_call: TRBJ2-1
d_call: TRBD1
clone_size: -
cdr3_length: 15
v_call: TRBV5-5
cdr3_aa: CASSFSGTAHNEQFF
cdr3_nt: TGTGCCAGCAGCTTCTCCGGGACAGCTCACAATGAGCAGTTCTTC

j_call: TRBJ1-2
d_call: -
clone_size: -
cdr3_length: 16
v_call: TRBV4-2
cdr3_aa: CASSQEADVAWDGYTF
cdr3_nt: TGTGCCAGCAGCCAAGAAGCGGACGTGGCCTGGGATGGCTACACCTTC

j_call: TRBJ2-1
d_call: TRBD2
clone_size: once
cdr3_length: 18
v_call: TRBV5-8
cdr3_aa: CASSLARAGGPLYNEQFF
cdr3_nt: TGTGCCAGCAGCTTGGCCCGAGCGGGGGGCCCTTTGTACAATGAGCAGTTCTTC

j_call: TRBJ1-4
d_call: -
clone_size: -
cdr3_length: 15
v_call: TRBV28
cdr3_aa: CASSTRGELNEKLFF
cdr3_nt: TGTGCCAGCAGCACTCGAGGCGAACTCAATGAAAAACTGTTTTTT

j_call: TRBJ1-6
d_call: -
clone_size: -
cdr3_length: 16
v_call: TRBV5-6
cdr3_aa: CASSLGGAVYNSPLHF
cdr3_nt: TGTGCCAGCAGCTTGGGGGGAGCGGTCTATAATTCACCCCTCCACTTT

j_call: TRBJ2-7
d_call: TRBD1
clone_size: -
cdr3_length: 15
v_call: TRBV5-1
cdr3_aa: CASSLALDRFYEQYF
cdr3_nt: TGCGCCAGCAGCTTGGCCCTGGACAGGTTCTACGAGCAGTACTTC

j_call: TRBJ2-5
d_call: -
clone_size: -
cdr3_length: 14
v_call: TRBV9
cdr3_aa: CASNVGSGQETQYF
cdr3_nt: TGTGCCAGCAACGTAGGTTCAGGGCAAGAGACCCAGTACTTC

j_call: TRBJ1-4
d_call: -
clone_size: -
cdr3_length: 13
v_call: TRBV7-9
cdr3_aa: CASSRGEGLQLFF
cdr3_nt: TGTGCCAGCAGCCGGGGGGAGGGCCTACAACTGTTTTTT

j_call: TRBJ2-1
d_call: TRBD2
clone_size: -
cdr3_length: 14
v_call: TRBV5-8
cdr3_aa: CASSFSGAPNEQFF
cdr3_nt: TGTGCCAGCAGCTTTAGCGGGGCACCAAATGAGCAGTTCTTC

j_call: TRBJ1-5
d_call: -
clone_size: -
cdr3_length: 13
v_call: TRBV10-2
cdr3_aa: CASSERSNQPQHF
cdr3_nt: TGCGCCAGCAGTGAACGGAGCAATCAGCCCCAGCATTTT

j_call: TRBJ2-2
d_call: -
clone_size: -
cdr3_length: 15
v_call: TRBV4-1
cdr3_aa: CASSPQESTSGELFF
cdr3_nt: TGCGCCAGCAGCCCCCAGGAATCTACATCCGGGGAGCTGTTTTTT

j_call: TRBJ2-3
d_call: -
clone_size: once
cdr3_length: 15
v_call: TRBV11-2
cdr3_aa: CASSLDRSGTDTQYF
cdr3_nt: TGTGCCAGCAGCTTAGATAGGAGCGGCACAGATACGCAGTATTTT

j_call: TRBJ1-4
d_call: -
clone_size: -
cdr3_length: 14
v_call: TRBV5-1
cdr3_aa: CASSTQGGEEKLFF
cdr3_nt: TGCGCCAGCAGCACACAGGGTGGGGAAGAAAAACTGTTTTTT

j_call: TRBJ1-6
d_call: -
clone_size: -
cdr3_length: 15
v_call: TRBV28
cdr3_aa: CASSFGGRIESPLHF
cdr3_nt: TGTGCCAGCAGTTTTGGTGGCAGGATAGAGTCACCCCTCCACTTT

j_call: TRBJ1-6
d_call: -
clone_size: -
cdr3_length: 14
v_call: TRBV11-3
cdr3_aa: CASSLVGRESPLHF
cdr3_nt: TGTGCCAGCAGCTTAGTGGGCAGAGAGTCACCCCTCCACTTT

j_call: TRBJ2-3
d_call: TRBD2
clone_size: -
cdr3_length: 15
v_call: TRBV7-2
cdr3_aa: CASSQKRGGRDTQYF
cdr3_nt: TGTGCCAGCAGCCAGAAGCGGGGGGGCCGGGATACGCAGTATTTT

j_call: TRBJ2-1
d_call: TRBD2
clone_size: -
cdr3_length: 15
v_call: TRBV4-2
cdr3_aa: CASSQEAGGSNEQFF
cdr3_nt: TGTGCCAGCAGCCAAGAGGCGGGGGGAAGCAATGAGCAGTTCTTC

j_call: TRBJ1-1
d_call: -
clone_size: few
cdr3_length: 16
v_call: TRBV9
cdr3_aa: CASSVLGGGANTEAFF
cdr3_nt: TGTGCCAGCAGCGTATTGGGAGGGGGGGCGAACACTGAAGCTTTCTTT

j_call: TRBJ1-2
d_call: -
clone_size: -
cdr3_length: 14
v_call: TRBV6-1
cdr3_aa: CASSVGQAWRGYTF
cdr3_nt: TGTGCCAGCAGTGTCGGACAAGCCTGGCGTGGCTACACCTTC

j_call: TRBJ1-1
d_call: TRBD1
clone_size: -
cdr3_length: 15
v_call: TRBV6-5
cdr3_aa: CASSYSGTGETEAFF
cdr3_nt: TGTGCCAGCAGTTACTCAGGGACAGGGGAGACTGAAGCTTTCTTT

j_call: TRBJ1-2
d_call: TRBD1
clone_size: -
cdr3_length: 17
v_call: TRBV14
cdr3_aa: CASSQNRTGVVNYGYTF
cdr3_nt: TGTGCCAGCAGCCAAAATCGAACAGGGGTAGTCAACTATGGCTACACCTTC

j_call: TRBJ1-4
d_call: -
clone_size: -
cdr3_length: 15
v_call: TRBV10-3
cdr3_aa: CAISESTATNEKLFF
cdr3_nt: TGTGCCATCAGTGAGTCGACAGCAACTAATGAAAAACTGTTTTTT

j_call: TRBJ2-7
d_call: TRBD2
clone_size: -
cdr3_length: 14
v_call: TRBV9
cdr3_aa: CASSARTSGGEQYF
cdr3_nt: TGTGCCAGCAGCGCCAGGACTAGCGGGGGCGAGCAGTACTTC

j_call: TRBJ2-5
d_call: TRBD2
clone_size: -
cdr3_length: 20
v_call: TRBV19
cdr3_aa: CASSIGWRPLAGGPRETQYF
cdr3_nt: TGTGCCAGTAGTATAGGATGGCGGCCCTTAGCGGGGGGGCCACGGGAGACCCAGTACTTC

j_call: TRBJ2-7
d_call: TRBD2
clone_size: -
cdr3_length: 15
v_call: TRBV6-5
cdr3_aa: CASSFPSGGTYEQYF
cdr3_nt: TGTGCCAGCAGTTTTCCTAGCGGGGGTACCTACGAGCAGTACTTC

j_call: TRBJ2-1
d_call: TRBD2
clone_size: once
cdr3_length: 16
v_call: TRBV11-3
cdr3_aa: CASSPRLAGSYNEQFF
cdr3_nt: TGTGCCAGCAGCCCCCGACTAGCGGGGTCCTACAATGAGCAGTTCTTC

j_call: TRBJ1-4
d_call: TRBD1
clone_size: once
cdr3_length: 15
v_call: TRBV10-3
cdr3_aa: CAISRQGPTNEKLFF
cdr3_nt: TGTGCCATCAGTCGACAGGGCCCAACTAATGAAAAACTGTTTTTT

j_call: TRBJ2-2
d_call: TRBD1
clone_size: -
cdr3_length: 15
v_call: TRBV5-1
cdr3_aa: CASSPGQGWAGELFF
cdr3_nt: TGCGCCAGCAGCCCTGGACAGGGGTGGGCCGGGGAGCTGTTTTTT

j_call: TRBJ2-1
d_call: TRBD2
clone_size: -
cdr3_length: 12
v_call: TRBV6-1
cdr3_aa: CASRRGGVGQFF
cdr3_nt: TGTGCCAGCCGGCGGGGGGGCGTCGGGCAGTTCTTC